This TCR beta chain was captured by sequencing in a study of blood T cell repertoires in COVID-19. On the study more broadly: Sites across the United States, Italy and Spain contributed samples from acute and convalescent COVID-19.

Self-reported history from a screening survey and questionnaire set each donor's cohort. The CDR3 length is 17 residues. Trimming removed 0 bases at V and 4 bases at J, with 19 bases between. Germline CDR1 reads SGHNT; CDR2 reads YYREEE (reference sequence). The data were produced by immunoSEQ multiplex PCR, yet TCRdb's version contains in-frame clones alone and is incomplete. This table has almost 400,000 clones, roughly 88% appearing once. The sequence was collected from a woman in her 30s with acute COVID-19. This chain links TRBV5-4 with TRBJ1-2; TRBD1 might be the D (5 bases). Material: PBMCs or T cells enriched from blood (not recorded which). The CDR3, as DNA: TGTGCCAGCAGCTTGGGTGCCGGGGGGGACCCAACCTATGGCTACACCTTC. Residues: CASSLGAGGDPTYGYTF.